There are many counts of the clone carrying this TCR beta chain. The ends were cut back, 5 bases at V and 7 bases at J, with 18 bases in the middle. This CDR3 comprises 14 residues. The V gene's germline CDR1 is MNHEY and CDR2 SMNVEV (reference sequence). The data are from a study of blood T cell repertoires in COVID-19. Whole-study context: T cells, B-cell-depleted T cells, or PBMCs supplied cDNA or gDNA.

Method: immunoSEQ multiplex PCR; TCRdb's copy keeps in-frame clones and lacks some. Found here are 90,000 to 120,000 clones, roughly 83% of them singletons; the top ten hold approximately 4.1%. The sample was peripheral blood. The chain joins TRBV27 to TRBJ2-7; possible D gene TRBD1, 5 bases. The clonotype comes from a human donor in a cohort sampled during active COVID-19. CDR3 coding DNA: TGTGCCAGCAGTACCATCAGGGAATCAAAGGAGCAGTACTTC. Amino acid sequence: CASSTIRESKEQYF.